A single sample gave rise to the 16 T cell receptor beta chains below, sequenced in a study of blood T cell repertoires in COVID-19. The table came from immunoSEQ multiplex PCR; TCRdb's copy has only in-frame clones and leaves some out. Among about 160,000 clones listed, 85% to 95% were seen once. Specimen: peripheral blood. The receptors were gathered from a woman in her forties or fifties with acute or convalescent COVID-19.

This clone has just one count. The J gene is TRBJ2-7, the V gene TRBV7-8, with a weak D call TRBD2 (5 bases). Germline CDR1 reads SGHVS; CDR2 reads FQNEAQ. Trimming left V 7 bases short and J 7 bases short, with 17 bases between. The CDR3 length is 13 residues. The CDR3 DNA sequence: TGTGCCAGCACCTCGACGGCGGGTTCAGAGCAGTACTTC. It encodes CASTSTAGSEQYF.

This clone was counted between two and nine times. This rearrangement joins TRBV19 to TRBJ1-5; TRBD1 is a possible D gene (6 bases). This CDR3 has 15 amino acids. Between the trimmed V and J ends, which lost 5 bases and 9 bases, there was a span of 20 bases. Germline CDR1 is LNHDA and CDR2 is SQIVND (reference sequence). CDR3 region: CASSGAGARRRPQHF. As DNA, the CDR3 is TGTGCCAGTAGTGGCGCAGGGGCGCGCCGAAGGCCCCAGCATTTT. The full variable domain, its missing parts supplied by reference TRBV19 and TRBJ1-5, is DGGITQSPKYLFRKEGQNVTLSCEQNLNHDAMYWYRQDPGQGLRLIYYSQIVNDFQKGDIAEGYSVSREKKESFPLTVTSAQKNPTAFYLCASSGAGARRRPQHFGDGTRLSIL.

CDR3 region: CAISDAGGTYEQYF. As DNA, the CDR3 is TGTGCCATCAGTGACGCGGGCGGAACCTACGAGCAGTACTTC. The rearrangement uses TRBV10-3 and TRBJ2-7; a possible D gene is TRBD2 (5 bases). Deletions cut 3 bases from V and 2 bases from J, with 11 bases between. The CDR3 spans 14 residues. CDR1 is ENHRY, CDR2 SYGVKD, per germline.

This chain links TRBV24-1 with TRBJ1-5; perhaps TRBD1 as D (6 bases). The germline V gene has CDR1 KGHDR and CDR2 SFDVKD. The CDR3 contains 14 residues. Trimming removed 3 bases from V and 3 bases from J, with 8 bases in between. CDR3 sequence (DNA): TGTGCCACCAGTGATGGACAGTACAATCAGCCCCAGCATTTT. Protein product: CATSDGQYNQPQHF.

The CDR3 sequence is CAIGEGASNYGYTF. CDR3 DNA sequence: TGTGCCATAGGAGAGGGGGCGAGCAACTATGGCTACACCTTC. The gene calls are TRBV5-4 and TRBJ1-2; 7 bases line up with TRBD1. The V segment lost 9 bases and the J segment 2 bases; nucleotides outside the gene matches: 10. This CDR3 comprises 14 residues. The germline CDR1 and CDR2 sequences are SGHNT and YYREEE (reference sequence). Filled out from reference TRBV5-4 and TRBJ1-2, the complete variable domain reads ETGVTQSPTHLIKTRGQQVTLRCSSQSGHNTVSWYQQALGQGPQFIFQYYREEENGRGNFPPRFSGLQFPNYSSELNVNALELDDSALYLCAIGEGASNYGYTFGSGTRLTVV.

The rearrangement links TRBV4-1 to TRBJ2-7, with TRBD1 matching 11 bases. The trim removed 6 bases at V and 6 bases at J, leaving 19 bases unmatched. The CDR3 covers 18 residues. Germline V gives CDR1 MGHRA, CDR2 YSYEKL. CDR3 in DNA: TGCGCCAGCAGTCGCACGTCGTATGCCGGGACAGGGGGAGGCGAGCAGTACTTC. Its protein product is CASSRTSYAGTGGGEQYF.

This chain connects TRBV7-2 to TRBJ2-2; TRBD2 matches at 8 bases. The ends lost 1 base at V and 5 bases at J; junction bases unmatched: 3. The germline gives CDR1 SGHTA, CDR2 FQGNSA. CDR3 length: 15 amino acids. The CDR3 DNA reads TGTGCCAGCAGCTTAGGGACTAGCTATACCGGGGAGCTGTTTTTT. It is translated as CASSLGTSYTGELFF.

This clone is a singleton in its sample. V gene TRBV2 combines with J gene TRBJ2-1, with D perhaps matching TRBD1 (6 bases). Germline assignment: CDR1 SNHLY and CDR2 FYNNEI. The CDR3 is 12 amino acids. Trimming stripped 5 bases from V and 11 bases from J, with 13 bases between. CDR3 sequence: CASSPWTAQQFF. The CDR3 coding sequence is TGTGCCAGCAGTCCTTGGACAGCGCAGCAGTTCTTC.

The CDR3 region is CASRPILATDTQYF. CDR3 bases: TGTGCCAGCAGGCCAATTCTAGCGACAGATACGCAGTATTTT. This sequence joins TRBV2 and TRBJ2-3, with D perhaps TRBD2 (6 bases). Germline CDR1 SNHLY, CDR2 FYNNEI. Trimming removed 6 bases at V and 3 bases at J, with 13 bases between. This CDR3 is built from 14 residues.

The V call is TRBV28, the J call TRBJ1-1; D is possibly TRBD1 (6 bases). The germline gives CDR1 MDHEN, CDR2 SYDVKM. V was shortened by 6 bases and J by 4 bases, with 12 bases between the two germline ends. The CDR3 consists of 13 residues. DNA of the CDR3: TGTGCCAGCAGCCCAGGGGTGGGCACTGAAGCTTTCTTT. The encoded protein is CASSPGVGTEAFF.

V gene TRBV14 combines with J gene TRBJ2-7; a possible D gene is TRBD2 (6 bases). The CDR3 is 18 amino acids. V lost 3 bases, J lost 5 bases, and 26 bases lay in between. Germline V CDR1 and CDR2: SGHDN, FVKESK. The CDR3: CASSQERAGWLQKHEQYF. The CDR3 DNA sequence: TGTGCCAGCAGCCAGGAGCGGGCAGGGTGGCTACAGAAACACGAGCAGTACTTC.

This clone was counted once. CDR3 loop: CASSLSGQGAEAFF. CDR3 nucleotides: TGTGCCAGCAGTTTATCAGGGCAGGGGGCTGAAGCTTTCTTT. The V gene is TRBV27, the J gene TRBJ1-1; 7 nucleotides match TRBD1. J lost 6 bases, V lost 0 bases, and 4 bases had no gene match. CDR1 is MNHEY, CDR2 SMNVEV, per germline (reference sequence). This CDR3 has 14 amino acids.

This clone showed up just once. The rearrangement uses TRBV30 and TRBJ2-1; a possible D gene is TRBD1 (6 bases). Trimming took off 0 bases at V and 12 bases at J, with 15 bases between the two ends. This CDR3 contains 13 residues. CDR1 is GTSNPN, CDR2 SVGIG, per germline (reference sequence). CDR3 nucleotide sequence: TGTGCCTGGAGTGTCAGCAGGGGTGGAGGGCAGTTCTTC. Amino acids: CAWSVSRGGGQFF.

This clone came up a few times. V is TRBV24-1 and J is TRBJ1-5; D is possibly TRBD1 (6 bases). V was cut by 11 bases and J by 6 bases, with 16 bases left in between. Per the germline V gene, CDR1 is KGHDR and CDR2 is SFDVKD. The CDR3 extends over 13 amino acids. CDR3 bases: TGTGCCATTTCACAGGGAACGGGTCAGCCCCAGCATTTT. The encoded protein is CAISQGTGQPQHF.

The DNA for the CDR3 is TGCAGTGCTAGTAGGACATATGAAGCTTTCTTT. It codes for CSASRTYEAFF. V and J are TRBV20-1 and TRBJ1-1, with D perhaps TRBD1 (5 bases). In germline, CDR1 is DFQATT, CDR2 SNEGSKA (reference sequence). V lost 3 bases, J lost 7 bases, and 9 bases lay in between. The CDR3 spans 11 residues.

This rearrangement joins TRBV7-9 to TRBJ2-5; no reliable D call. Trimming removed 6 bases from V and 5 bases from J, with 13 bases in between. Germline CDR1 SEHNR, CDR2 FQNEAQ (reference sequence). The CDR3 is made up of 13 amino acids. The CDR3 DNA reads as TGTGCCAGCAGGGCACTATCTCGGGAGACCCAGTACTTC. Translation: CASRALSRETQYF.